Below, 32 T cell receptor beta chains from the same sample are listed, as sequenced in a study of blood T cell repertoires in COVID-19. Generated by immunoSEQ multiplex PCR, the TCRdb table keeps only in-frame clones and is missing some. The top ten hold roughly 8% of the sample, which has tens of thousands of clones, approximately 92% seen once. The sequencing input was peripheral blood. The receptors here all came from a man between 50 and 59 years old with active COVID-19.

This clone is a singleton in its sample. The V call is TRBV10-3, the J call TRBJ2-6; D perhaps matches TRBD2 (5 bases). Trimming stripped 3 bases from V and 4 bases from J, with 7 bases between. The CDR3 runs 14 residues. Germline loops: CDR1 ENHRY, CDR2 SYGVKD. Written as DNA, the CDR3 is TGTGCCATCAGTGACCCGGGAGGGGCCAACGTCCTGACTTTC. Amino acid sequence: CAISDPGGANVLTF.

CDR3 nucleotide sequence: TGTGCCAGCAGCGCACGGGGGGGCCGAACCGGGGAGCTGTTTTTT. Residues: CASSARGGRTGELFF. The V gene is TRBV7-6, the J gene TRBJ2-2, with 8 positions matching TRBD2. V gave up 5 bases and J gave up 5 bases; unmatched junction bases: 7. The length of the CDR3 is 15 residues. CDR1 SGHVS and CDR2 FNYEAQ come from the germline V gene.

CDR3 loop: CASSDSPDFHGELFF. The CDR3 coding sequence is TGTGCCAGCAGTGACTCGCCGGACTTTCACGGGGAGCTGTTTTTT. The gene calls are TRBV6-4 and TRBJ2-2; a possible D gene is TRBD2 (5 bases). Germline lookup yields CDR1 MRHNA and CDR2 SNTAGT. This CDR3 is 15 amino acids long. V lost 0 bases and J lost 7, with 12 bases in between.

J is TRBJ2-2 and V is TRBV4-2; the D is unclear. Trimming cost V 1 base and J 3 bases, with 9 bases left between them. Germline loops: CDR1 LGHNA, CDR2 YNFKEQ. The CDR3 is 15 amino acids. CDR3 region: CASSQGIRDTGELFF. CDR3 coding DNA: TGTGCCAGCAGCCAAGGAATTCGGGACACCGGGGAGCTGTTTTTT.

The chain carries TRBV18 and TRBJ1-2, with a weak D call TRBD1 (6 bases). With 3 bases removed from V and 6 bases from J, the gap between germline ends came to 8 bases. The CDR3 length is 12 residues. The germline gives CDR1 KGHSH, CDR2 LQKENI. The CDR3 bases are TGTGCCAGCTCACCCTCAGGGGATGGCTACACCTTC. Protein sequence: CASSPSGDGYTF.

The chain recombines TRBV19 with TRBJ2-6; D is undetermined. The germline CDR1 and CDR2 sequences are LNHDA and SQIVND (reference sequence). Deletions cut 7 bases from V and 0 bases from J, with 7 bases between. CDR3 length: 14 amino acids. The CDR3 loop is CASTPYSGANVLTF. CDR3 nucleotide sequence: TGTGCCAGTACTCCGTACTCTGGGGCCAACGTCCTGACTTTC.

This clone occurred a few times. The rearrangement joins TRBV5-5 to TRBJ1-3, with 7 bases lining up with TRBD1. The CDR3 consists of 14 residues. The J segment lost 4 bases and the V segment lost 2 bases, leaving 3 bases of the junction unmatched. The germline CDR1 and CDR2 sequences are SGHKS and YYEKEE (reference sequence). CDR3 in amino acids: CASSFLDRGNTIYF. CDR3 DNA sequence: TGTGCCAGCAGCTTCTTGGACAGGGGAAACACCATATATTTT.

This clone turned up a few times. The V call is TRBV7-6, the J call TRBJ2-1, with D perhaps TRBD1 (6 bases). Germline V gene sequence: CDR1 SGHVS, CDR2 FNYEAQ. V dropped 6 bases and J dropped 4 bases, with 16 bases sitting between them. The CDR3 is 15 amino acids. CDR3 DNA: TGTGCCAGCAGTCCCGACAGGTTAGAATACAATGAGCAGTTCTTC. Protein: CASSPDRLEYNEQFF.

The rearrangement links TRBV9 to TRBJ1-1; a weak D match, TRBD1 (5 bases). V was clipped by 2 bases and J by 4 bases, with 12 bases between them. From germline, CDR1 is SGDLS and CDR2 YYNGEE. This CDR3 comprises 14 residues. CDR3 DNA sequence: TGTGCCAGCAGCGTCGGCGGGGCAGGCACTGAAGCTTTCTTT. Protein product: CASSVGGAGTEAFF.

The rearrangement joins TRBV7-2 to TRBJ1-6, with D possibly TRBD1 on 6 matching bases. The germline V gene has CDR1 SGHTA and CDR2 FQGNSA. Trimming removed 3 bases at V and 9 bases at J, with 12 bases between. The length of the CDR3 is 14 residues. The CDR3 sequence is CASSLAGEGSPLHF. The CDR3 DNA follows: TGTGCCAGCAGCTTGGCAGGGGAGGGTTCACCCCTCCACTTT.

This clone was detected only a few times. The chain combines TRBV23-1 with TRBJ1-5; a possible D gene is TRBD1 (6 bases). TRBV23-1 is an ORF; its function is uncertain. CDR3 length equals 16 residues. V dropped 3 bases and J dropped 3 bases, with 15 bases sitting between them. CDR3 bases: TGCGCCAGCAGTCATGGCGGCAGGGGCTTCAATCAGCCCCAGCATTTT. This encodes CASSHGGRGFNQPQHF.

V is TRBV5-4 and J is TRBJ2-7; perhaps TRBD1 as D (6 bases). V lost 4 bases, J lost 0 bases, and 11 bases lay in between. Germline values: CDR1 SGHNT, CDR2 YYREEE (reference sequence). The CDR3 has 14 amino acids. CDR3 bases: TGTGCCAGCAGCCCAACAGGGAGCTCCTACGAGCAGTACTTC. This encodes CASSPTGSSYEQYF.

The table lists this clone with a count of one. The CDR3 nucleotides read TGTGCCAGCAGCCACTCGGGACAGGGGGCTGGTGAAGCTTTCTTT. It encodes CASSHSGQGAGEAFF. This chain uses TRBV7-2 with TRBJ1-1; 12 bases are shared with TRBD1. CDR1 is SGHTA and CDR2 is FQGNSA in the germline V gene. The V and J ends lost 5 bases and 7 bases, in that order; junction bases with no gene match: 8. The CDR3 sequence is 15 residues long.

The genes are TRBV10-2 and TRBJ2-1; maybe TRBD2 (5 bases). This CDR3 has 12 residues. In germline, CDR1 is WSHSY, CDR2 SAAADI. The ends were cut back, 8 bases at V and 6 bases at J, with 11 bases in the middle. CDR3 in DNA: TGCGCCAGCGGTACTAGGAGCAATGAGCAGTTCTTC. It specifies CASGTRSNEQFF.

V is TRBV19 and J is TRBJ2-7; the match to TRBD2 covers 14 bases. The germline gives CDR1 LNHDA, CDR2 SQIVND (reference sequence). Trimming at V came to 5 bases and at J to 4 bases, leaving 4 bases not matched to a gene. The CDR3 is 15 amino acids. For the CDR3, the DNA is TGTGCCAGTAGTCCCAGGACTAGCGGGGGGTACGAGCAGTACTTC. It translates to CASSPRTSGGYEQYF.

CDR3 residues: CASRGTGNQPQHF. CDR3 in DNA: TGTGCCAGCAGAGGGACAGGGAATCAGCCCCAGCATTTT. The chain combines TRBV2 with TRBJ1-5; 9 bases fit TRBD1. J gave up 4 bases and V 6 bases, and 1 base lay outside the gene matches. CDR3 length: 13 amino acids. Germline V gene sequence: CDR1 SNHLY, CDR2 FYNNEI.

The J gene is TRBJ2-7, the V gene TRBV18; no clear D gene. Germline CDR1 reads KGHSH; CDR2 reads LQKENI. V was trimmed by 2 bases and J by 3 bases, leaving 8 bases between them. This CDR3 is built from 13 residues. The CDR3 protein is CASSPGQVYEQYF. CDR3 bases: TGTGCCAGCTCACCAGGGCAGGTCTACGAGCAGTACTTC.

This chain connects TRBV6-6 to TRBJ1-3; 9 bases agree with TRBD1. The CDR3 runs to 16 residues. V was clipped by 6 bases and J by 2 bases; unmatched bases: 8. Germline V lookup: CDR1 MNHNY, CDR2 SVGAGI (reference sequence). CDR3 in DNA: TGTGCCAGCAGGAACAAACAGGGGGCGCCTGGAAACACCATATATTTT. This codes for CASRNKQGAPGNTIYF.

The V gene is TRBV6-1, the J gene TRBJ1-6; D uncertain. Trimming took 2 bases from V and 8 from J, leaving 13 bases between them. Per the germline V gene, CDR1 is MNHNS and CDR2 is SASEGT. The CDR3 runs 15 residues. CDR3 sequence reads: CASSESPGSDSPLHF. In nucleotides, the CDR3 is TGTGCCAGCAGTGAAAGTCCAGGATCGGATTCACCCCTCCACTTT.

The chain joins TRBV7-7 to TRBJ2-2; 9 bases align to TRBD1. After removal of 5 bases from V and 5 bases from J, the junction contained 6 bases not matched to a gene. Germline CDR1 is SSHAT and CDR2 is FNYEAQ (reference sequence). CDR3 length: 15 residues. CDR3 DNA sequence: TGTGCCAGCAGCCAGGACAGGGGAGGTACCGGGGAGCTGTTTTTT. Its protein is CASSQDRGGTGELFF.

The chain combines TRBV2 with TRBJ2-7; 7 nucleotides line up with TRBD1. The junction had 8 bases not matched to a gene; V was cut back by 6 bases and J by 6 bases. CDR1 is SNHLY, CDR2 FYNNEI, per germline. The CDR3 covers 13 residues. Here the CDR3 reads CASRLQGNGEQYF. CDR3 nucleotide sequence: TGTGCCAGCAGGCTACAGGGGAATGGCGAGCAGTACTTC. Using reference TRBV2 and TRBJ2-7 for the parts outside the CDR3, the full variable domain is EPEVTQTPSHQVTQMGQEVILRCVPISNHLYFYWYRQILGQKVEFLVSFYNNEISEKSEIFDDQFSVERPDGSNFTLKIRSTKLEDSAMYFCASRLQGNGEQYFGPGTRLTVT.

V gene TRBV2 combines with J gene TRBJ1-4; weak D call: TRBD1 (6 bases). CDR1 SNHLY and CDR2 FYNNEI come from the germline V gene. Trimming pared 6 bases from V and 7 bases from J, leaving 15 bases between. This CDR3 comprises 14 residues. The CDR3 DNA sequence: TGTGCCAGCAGGCGGGGGGCCCAGAGTGAAAAACTGTTTTTT. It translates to CASRRGAQSEKLFF. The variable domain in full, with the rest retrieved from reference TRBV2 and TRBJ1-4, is EPEVTQTPSHQVTQMGQEVILRCVPISNHLYFYWYRQILGQKVEFLVSFYNNEISEKSEIFDDQFSVERPDGSNFTLKIRSTKLEDSAMYFCASRRGAQSEKLFFGSGTQLSVL.

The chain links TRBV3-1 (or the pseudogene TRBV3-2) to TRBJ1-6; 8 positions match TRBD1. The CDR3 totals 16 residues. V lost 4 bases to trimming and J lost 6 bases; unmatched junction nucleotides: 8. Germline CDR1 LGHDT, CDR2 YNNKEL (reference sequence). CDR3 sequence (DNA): TGTGCCAGCAGCCGCCGCGCAGGACAGGGTAATTCACCCCTCCACTTT. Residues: CASSRRAGQGNSPLHF.

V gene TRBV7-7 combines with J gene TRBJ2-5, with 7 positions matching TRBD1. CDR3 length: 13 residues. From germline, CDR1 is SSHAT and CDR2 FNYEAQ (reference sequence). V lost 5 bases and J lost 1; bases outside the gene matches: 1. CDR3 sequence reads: CASSPGGQETQYF. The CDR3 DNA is TGTGCCAGCAGCCCAGGGGGCCAAGAGACCCAGTACTTC.

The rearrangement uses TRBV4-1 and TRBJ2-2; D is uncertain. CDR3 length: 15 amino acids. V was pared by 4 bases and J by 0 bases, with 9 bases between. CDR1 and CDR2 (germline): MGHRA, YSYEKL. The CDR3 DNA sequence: TGCGCCAGCAGCCCCGACATTTCGAACACCGGGGAGCTGTTTTTT. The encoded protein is CASSPDISNTGELFF.

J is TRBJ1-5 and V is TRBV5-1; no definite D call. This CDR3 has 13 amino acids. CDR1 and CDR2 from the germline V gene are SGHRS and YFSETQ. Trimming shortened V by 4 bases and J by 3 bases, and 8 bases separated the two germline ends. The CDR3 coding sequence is TGCGCCAGCAGCCCCCTCCCCAATCAGCCCCAGCATTTT. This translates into CASSPLPNQPQHF.

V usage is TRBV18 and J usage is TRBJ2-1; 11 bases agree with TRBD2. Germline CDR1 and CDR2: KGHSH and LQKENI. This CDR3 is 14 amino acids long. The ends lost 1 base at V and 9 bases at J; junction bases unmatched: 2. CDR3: CASSPRLAGSEQFF. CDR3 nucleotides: TGTGCCAGCTCACCACGACTAGCGGGGAGTGAGCAGTTCTTC.

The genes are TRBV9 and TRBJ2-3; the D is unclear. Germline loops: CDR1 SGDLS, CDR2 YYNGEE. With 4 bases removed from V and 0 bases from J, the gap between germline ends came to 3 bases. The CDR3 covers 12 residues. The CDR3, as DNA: TGTGCCAGCAGCTCTAGCACAGATACGCAGTATTTT. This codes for CASSSSTDTQYF.

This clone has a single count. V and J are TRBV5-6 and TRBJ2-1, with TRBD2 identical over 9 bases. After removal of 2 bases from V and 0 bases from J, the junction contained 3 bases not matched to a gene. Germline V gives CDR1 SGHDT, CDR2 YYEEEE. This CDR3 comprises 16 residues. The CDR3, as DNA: TGTGCCAGCAGCTTTCCGCGGGGGGGCTCCTACAATGAGCAGTTCTTC. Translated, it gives CASSFPRGGSYNEQFF. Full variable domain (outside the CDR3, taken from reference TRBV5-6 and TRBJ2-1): DAGVTQSPTHLIKTRGQQVTLRCSPKSGHDTVSWYQQALGQGPQFIFQYYEEEERQRGNFPDRFSGHQFPNYSSELNVNALLLGDSALYLCASSFPRGGSYNEQFFGPGTRLTVL.

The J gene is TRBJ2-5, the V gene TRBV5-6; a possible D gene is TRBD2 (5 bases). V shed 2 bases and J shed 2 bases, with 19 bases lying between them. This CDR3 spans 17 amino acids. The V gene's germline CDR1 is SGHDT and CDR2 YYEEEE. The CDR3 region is CASSLWGASGQQETQYF. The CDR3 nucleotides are TGTGCCAGCAGCTTATGGGGAGCCTCGGGCCAACAAGAGACCCAGTACTTC. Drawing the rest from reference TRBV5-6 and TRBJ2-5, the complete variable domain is DAGVTQSPTHLIKTRGQQVTLRCSPKSGHDTVSWYQQALGQGPQFIFQYYEEEERQRGNFPDRFSGHQFPNYSSELNVNALLLGDSALYLCASSLWGASGQQETQYFGPGTRLLVL.

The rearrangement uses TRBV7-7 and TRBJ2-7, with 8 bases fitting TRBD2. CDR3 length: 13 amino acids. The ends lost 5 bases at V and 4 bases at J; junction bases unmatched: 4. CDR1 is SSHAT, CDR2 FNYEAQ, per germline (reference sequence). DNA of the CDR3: TGTGCCAGCAGCCTCGGGGGGGGGTACGAGCAGTACTTC. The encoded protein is CASSLGGGYEQYF.

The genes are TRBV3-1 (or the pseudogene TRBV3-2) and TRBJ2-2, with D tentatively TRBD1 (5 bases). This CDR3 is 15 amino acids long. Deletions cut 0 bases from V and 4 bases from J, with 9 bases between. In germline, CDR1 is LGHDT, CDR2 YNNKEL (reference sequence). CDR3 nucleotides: TGTGCCAGCAGCCAAGATCAAGGGGTCACCGGGGAGCTGTTTTTT. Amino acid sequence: CASSQDQGVTGELFF.